A single sample is the source of the 15 T cell receptor beta chains below, sequenced in a study of blood T cell repertoires in COVID-19. Sequenced by immunoSEQ multiplex PCR; TCRdb stores in-frame clones only, minus some. Of fewer than 250,000 clones listed, more than 65% are singletons. What was sequenced was PBMCs or T cells enriched from blood (not recorded which). The receptor set was obtained from a woman between 50 and 59 years old with acute COVID-19.

The V call is TRBV7-2, the J call TRBJ1-2; D gene ambiguous. With 5 bases removed from V and 1 base from J, the gap between germline ends came to 8 bases. The length of the CDR3 is 13 residues. Germline V lookup: CDR1 SGHTA, CDR2 FQGNSA. CDR3 amino acids: CASSETYNYGYTF. In DNA form, the CDR3 reads TGTGCCAGCAGCGAGACATATAACTATGGCTACACCTTC. Combining the CDR3 with reference TRBV7-2 and TRBJ1-2 gives the whole variable domain GAGVSQSPSNKVTEKGKDVELRCDPISGHTALYWYRQSLGQGLEFLIYFQGNSAPDKSGLPSDRFSAERTGGSVSTLTIQRTQQEDSAVYLCASSETYNYGYTFGSGTRLTVV.

The rearrangement links TRBV30 to TRBJ1-3; D perhaps matches TRBD1 (5 bases). Germline CDR1 and CDR2: GTSNPN and SVGIG (reference sequence). This CDR3 region has 14 residues. V was clipped by 0 bases and J by 0 bases, with 6 bases between them. CDR3 DNA sequence: TGTGCCTGGAGTGTGGGGGGCTCTGGAAACACCATATATTTT. Protein: CAWSVGGSGNTIYF.

The J gene is TRBJ1-1, the V gene TRBV11-2, with 7 bases identical to TRBD1. Looked up from germline, CDR1 is SGHAT and CDR2 is FQNNGV. Trimming took 4 bases from V and 6 from J; bases not matched to a gene: 11. This CDR3 has 15 residues. The CDR3 loop reads CASSSLGQVGPEAFF. In nucleotides, the CDR3 is TGTGCCAGCAGCTCCTTAGGACAGGTCGGGCCTGAAGCTTTCTTT. Variable domain in full (rest from reference TRBV11-2 and TRBJ1-1): EAGVAQSPRYKIIEKRQSVAFWCNPISGHATLYWYQQILGQGPKLLIQFQNNGVVDDSQLPKDRFSAERLKGVDSTLKIQPAKLEDSAVYLCASSSLGQVGPEAFFGQGTRLTVV.

This clone was seen repeatedly, ten times or more. The chain's CDR3 is CASSPSKDNLYEQYV. In nucleotides, the CDR3 is TGTGCCAGCAGCCCATCGAAGGACAACCTCTACGAGCAGTACGTC. The chain links TRBV6-5 to TRBJ2-7; possibly TRBD1 for D (5 bases). Looked up from germline, CDR1 is MNHEY and CDR2 is SVGAGI. Trimming removed 6 bases from V and 3 bases from J, with 18 bases in between. The CDR3 runs to 15 residues.

The gene calls are TRBV6-1 and TRBJ1-3; D unclear. The V gene's germline CDR1 is MNHNS and CDR2 SASEGT. V was cut by 5 bases and J by 8 bases, with 16 bases left in between. This CDR3 spans 14 amino acids. CDR3 sequence: CASSLGPSGDTIYF. The CDR3 coding sequence is TGTGCCAGCAGTTTAGGGCCGTCGGGAGACACCATATATTTT.

The chain is built from TRBV3-1 (or the pseudogene TRBV3-2) and TRBJ1-2; no reliable D call. Deletions cut 5 bases from V and 8 bases from J, with 15 bases between. Looked up from germline, CDR1 is LGHDT and CDR2 is YNNKEL (reference sequence). The CDR3 is 13 amino acids. The CDR3 loop reads CASSRREIDGYTF. CDR3 DNA sequence: TGTGCCAGCAGCAGGAGGGAAATCGACGGCTACACCTTC.

This clone was seen only once. This rearrangement joins TRBV6-5 to TRBJ2-3; D uncertain. Germline V gene sequence: CDR1 MNHEY, CDR2 SVGAGI. CDR3 length equals 14 residues. Trimming shortened V by 7 bases and J by 1 base, and 12 bases separated the two germline ends. CDR3 protein: CASTFAEGTDTQYF. CDR3 sequence (DNA): TGTGCCAGCACCTTCGCAGAGGGCACAGATACGCAGTATTTT.

V gene TRBV28 combines with J gene TRBJ1-5; TRBD1 aligns across 8 bases. V lost 1 base to trimming and J lost 2 bases; unmatched junction nucleotides: 4. The CDR3 has 16 residues. Germline CDR1 is MDHEN and CDR2 is SYDVKM. As DNA, the CDR3 is TGTGCCAGCAGTTTATCCCCGACAGGGGGCAATCAGCCCCAGCATTTT. The encoded protein is CASSLSPTGGNQPQHF.

The V call is TRBV2, the J call TRBJ1-1, with D tentatively TRBD1 (5 bases). CDR3 length: 12 residues. Germline-derived CDR1 and CDR2 are SNHLY and FYNNEI. Trimming removed 11 bases at V and 2 bases at J, with 12 bases between. The CDR3 sequence: CAPRQSNTEAFF. CDR3 coding DNA: TGTGCCCCCCGACAGTCAAACACTGAAGCTTTCTTT. Supplemented by reference TRBV2 and TRBJ1-1, the full variable domain reads EPEVTQTPSHQVTQMGQEVILRCVPISNHLYFYWYRQILGQKVEFLVSFYNNEISEKSEIFDDQFSVERPDGSNFTLKIRSTKLEDSAMYFCAPRQSNTEAFFGQGTRLTVV.

This clone was observed once. CDR3 residues: CASSEDRGRNGQPQHF. In nucleotides, the CDR3 is TGTGCCAGCTCAGAGGACAGGGGGCGAAACGGTCAGCCCCAGCATTTT. The chain couples TRBV18 to TRBJ1-5; 11 positions match TRBD1. The CDR3 extends over 16 amino acids. Germline V gives CDR1 KGHSH, CDR2 LQKENI. V shed 5 bases and J 6 bases; nucleotides not matched to a gene: 9.

The chain carries TRBV3-1 (or the pseudogene TRBV3-2) and TRBJ2-3; D might be TRBD2 (6 bases). The CDR3 consists of 16 residues. Trimming cost V 1 base and J 1 base, with 12 bases left between them. The germline V gene encodes CDR1 LGHDT and CDR2 YNNKEL (reference sequence). This CDR3 reads CASSQGARGGTDTQYF. CDR3 nucleotides: TGTGCCAGCAGCCAAGGTGCGCGGGGTGGCACAGATACGCAGTATTTT.

This chain uses TRBV27 with TRBJ1-3, with D maybe TRBD1 (5 bases). Germline V gives CDR1 MNHEY, CDR2 SMNVEV (reference sequence). The V gene lost 1 base and the J gene lost 1 base, with 29 bases spanning the gap. The CDR3 extends over 22 amino acids. The CDR3 sequence is CASSLYVPRAEGPQGSGNTIYF. The DNA of the CDR3 is TGTGCCAGCAGTTTATACGTGCCCAGGGCGGAAGGTCCTCAAGGATCTGGAAACACCATATATTTT.

The chain combines TRBV3-1 (or the pseudogene TRBV3-2) with TRBJ2-2; 10 bases align to TRBD1. V dropped 8 bases and J dropped 3; count of bases not matched to a gene: 0. This CDR3 has 13 residues. Germline CDR1 and CDR2: LGHDT and YNNKEL (reference sequence). CDR3 bases: TGTGCCAGCGGACAGGGGGACACCGGGGAGCTGTTTTTT. Its protein product is CASGQGDTGELFF.

The chain joins TRBV14 to TRBJ1-6; D gene uncertain. V was shortened by 2 bases and J by 7 bases, with 12 bases between the two germline ends. Per germline, CDR1 SGHDN and CDR2 FVKESK. CDR3 length: 15 residues. Here the CDR3 reads CASSQSRGSNSPLHF. CDR3 in DNA: TGTGCCAGCAGCCAATCCCGAGGGTCCAATTCACCCCTCCACTTT. The entire variable domain, with the rest obtained from reference TRBV14 and TRBJ1-6, is as follows: EAGVTQFPSHSVIEKGQTVTLRCDPISGHDNLYWYRRVMGKEIKFLLHFVKESKQDESGMPNNRFLAERTGGTYSTLKVQPAELEDSGVYFCASSQSRGSNSPLHFGNGTRLTVT.

The gene calls are TRBV27 and TRBJ2-2; D might be TRBD2 (6 bases). V lost 7 bases to trimming and J lost 4 bases, with 10 bases between them. There are 13 residues in the CDR3. Germline values: CDR1 MNHEY, CDR2 SMNVEV (reference sequence). CDR3 region: CASTQGGTGELFF. CDR3 bases: TGTGCCAGCACGCAGGGAGGCACCGGGGAGCTGTTTTTT.